This entry features one T cell receptor (beta chain) sequence. Cohorts were based on clinical histories the participants reported. Recovered participants had two consecutive negative NP/OP PCR tests, healthcare professional clearance, or symptom resolution. CDR1 SEHNR and CDR2 FQNEAQ come from the germline V gene (reference sequence). The germline V and J ends were trimmed by 5 bases and 6 bases, with 10 bases remaining between them. The CDR3 is 12 residues long. In the original processing: Cell counts per sample came from amplifying reference gene primers. The protocol was immunoSEQ multiplex PCR, while the TCRdb copy is restricted to in-frame clones and leaves out a portion. That table supplies the V and J calls and clone size; D and trimming were determined from the DNA. The sample holds about 330,000 clones, about 89% seen once. The sample originates from a study of blood T cell repertoires in COVID-19. Study-level information: PBMCs, B-cell-depleted T cells, or T cells were the source of the cDNA or gDNA that made up the material.

The chain recombines TRBV7-9 with TRBJ1-2; the D gene is possibly TRBD1 (5 bases). This sequence originates from a woman in her 30s who had recovered from COVID-19. Sequenced input: PBMCs or T cells enriched from blood (not recorded which). CDR3 residues: CASSPGGNGYTF. The DNA of the CDR3 is TGTGCCAGCAGCCCCGGGGGGAATGGCTACACCTTC.